The sample holds a few counts of the clone carrying this TCR beta chain. Its antigen is not identified. A single record per CDR3 protein comes from TCRdb applying MiXCR to the 5' RACE reads. Of 310,000 or so distinct CDR3 sequences in the sample, about 8% were seen once. This sample was taken from a study of identical twins. Study outcomes and limitations: Cord blood beta clonotypes present at high abundance carried fewer insertions; no such pattern appeared in memory repertoires. Conclusions were drawn cross-sectionally by statistical analysis, without following the same donors. Invariant MAIT and iNKT cells could partly confound zero-insertion analyses.

V lost 5 bases, J lost 2 bases, and 20 bases lay in between. Germline V lookup: CDR1 MDHEN, CDR2 SYDVKM. The CDR3 is made up of 17 amino acids. The same data also went into a second study, on yellow fever vaccine responses in identical twins. Turning to that study: Each twin's T cell response to the vaccine was reported to look partly convergent and partly personalized.

The chain joins TRBV28 to TRBJ2-3, with a tentative D call TRBD1 (5 bases). The sequenced sample consisted of memory (CD45RO+) T cells sorted from blood. This sequence originates from a woman aged 18-29 years in good health. The CDR3 region is CASSASPSGRYTDTQYF. DNA of the CDR3: TGTGCCAGCAGTGCCTCCCCTTCAGGGCGGTACACAGATACGCAGTATTTT.